This TCR beta chain came from a study of CD8+ T cells in alopecia areata (dated by TCRdb to 2017 to 2018). Concerning the study at large: Treated patients were enrolled in an open-label pilot trial of oral tofacitinib at 5 to 10 mg twice daily for moderate-to-severe alopecia areata. Tofacitinib was administered for 6 to 18 months, and 6 months of follow-up off drug were then conducted to assess delayed response and recurrence. For the treated patients, the SALT score, which quantifies what percentage of scalp surface area is affected, served as the measure of disease severity. The study used high-throughput TCRbeta sequencing to examine T cell clonal expansion in alopecia areata, in both the C3H/HeJ mouse model and human patients. Human TCRbeta sequencing covered scalp tissue and sorted CD4+ and CD8+ peripheral blood T cells from patchy and totalis/universalis alopecia areata patients and healthy controls. Biopsies were taken from tofacitinib-treated patients at baseline and again at 4 and 24 weeks into treatment, and several of those patients also had a later scalp biopsy. Scalp clonality was compared among normal scalp (n=4), patchy alopecia areata scalp (n=8), and alopecia totalis/universalis scalp (n=8). RNA was obtained with the PAXgene miRNA kit for fixed scalp, the miRNeasy kit for PBMCs, and the RNeasy kit for mouse skin. TCRbeta CDR3 regions were amplified by immunoSEQ multiplex PCR using 35 Vbeta forward and 13 Jbeta reverse primers.

The method was the immunoSEQ multiplex PCR assay. RNA was extracted from all samples and reverse transcribed into cDNA, which served as template for TCR sequencing. SuperScript III was used to make first-strand cDNA, primed with a 2:1 mix of oligo-dT and random hexamers. Amplification bias was assessed with a synthetic immune receptor repertoire, and residual bias was removed computationally. In the authors' own workflow: After raw reads were preprocessed to remove errors, the CDR3 was defined following IMGT conventions as running from the conserved cysteine to phenylalanine. Clonality was computed by normalizing Shannon entropy by log2 of the number of productive unique TCRs and subtracting the result from 1. Whether scalp clones were CD4 or CD8 was inferred by matching scalp TCRbeta sequences against CD4 and CD8 repertoires sorted from blood. This is the immuneACCESS table as TCRdb keeps it, with only in-frame sequences that have V and J called. A part of the clones is gone; compared with another copy, unresolved V genes explain less than half, and the rest is unexplained. V and J calls and clone size are those listed in that table; D and trimming were worked out from the DNA. The sample table contains roughly 280,000 clones; only one count was recorded for roughly 63% of them. The top ten clonotypes cover about 0.93% of the sample.

The treatment or condition label, as the study defines it: oral pan-JAK inhibitor, 5-10 mg twice daily. From alopecia areata patients, peripheral blood was collected along with lesional scalp punch biopsies. PBMCs were isolated by density centrifugation and stained for CD3, CD4 and CD8, after which CD4+ and CD8+ T cells were sorted on a FACSAria. Of note for this clone: What this receptor recognizes is not known. The input lacks base qualities; no much larger clone sits a single base away.

V is reduced by 0 bases and J by 2 bases, leaving a spacing of 11 bases between them. The CDR3, cysteine through phenylalanine, is 16 amino acids long. Solely the CDR3 DNA is kept, with 48 bases framed from the first base. As encoded in the germline V gene (reference sequence), CDR1 is MNHEY while CDR2 is SMNVEV. Study-wide conclusions, independent of this receptor: Many expanded lesional clones persisted in scalp and blood during tofacitinib treatment, which may partly explain relapse after stopping treatment. Because the treated cohort was small and had only one nonresponder, larger studies are needed to examine links between baseline CD8+ expansion and response. TCR sequences shared between patients were less clear than in mice, possibly partly because of HLA diversity in the patient population. Tofacitinib significantly decreased scalp clonality and the number of expanded CD8+ clones among the top 100 scalp clones. Resident alphabeta T cells in normal human skin are also sequenced, complicating scalp TCR repertoire analysis, unlike mouse skin dominated by gammadelta T cells. Compared with normal scalp, lesional scalp, particularly in alopecia totalis/universalis, had higher clonality and more expanded CD8+ clones, which suggests antigenic drive.

The rearranged chain carries TRBV27 and TRBJ2-1, with no D gene named confidently. Sequencing was performed on CD4+ T cells sorted from blood, taken around week 53, from a patient treated with tofacitinib. The sequence was collected from a human donor with alopecia areata. The DNA sequence is TGTGCCAGCAGTTTATCAGGGCCGTCGACCTACAATGAGCAGTTCTTC. It codes for CASSLSGPSTYNEQFF.